The 20 T cell receptor beta chains given below trace back to one sample, sequenced in a study of cytomegalovirus exposure and HLA in healthy donors. The PCR was carried out with 60 Vbeta primers and 13 Jbeta primers. Sequenced by immunoSEQ multiplex PCR; TCRdb stores in-frame clones only, minus some. Among under 200,000 clones listed, about 79% were seen once. Sequences were obtained from PBMCs. These receptors came from a man in his fifties or sixties in good health and CMV-seropositive.

The V call is TRBV19, the J call TRBJ1-1; 11 bases fit TRBD1. Germline trimming cut 10 bases from V and 4 bases from J; bases unmatched to any gene: 8. The CDR3 consists of 14 residues. The germline gives CDR1 LNHDA, CDR2 SQIVND (reference sequence). The CDR3 region is CATGQGGKVTEAFF. The CDR3 DNA follows: TGTGCCACGGGACAGGGGGGGAAGGTCACTGAAGCTTTCTTT.

The table lists this clone with a count of one. V and J are TRBV7-9 and TRBJ1-5, with D tentatively TRBD1 (5 bases). Trimming shortened V by 6 bases and J by 6 bases, and 15 bases separated the two germline ends. CDR1 and CDR2 (germline): SEHNR, FQNEAQ (reference sequence). There are 14 residues in the CDR3. The DNA for the CDR3 is TGTGCCAGCAGGAGTACAGGATCCAGTCAGCCCCAGCATTTT. It is translated as CASRSTGSSQPQHF.

The rearrangement links TRBV11-1 to TRBJ1-6; a weak D match, TRBD1 (6 bases). V was cut by 4 bases and J by 4 bases, with 8 bases left in between. The germline CDR1 and CDR2 sequences are SGHAT and FQDESV (reference sequence). The length of the CDR3 is 14 residues. The CDR3 region has the DNA TGTGCCAGCAGCTCCGGGACATATAATTCACCCCTCCACTTT. Translated: CASSSGTYNSPLHF.

V and J are TRBV15 and TRBJ1-3; tentatively, D is TRBD1 (5 bases). The germline V and J ends were trimmed by 0 bases and 7 bases, with 13 bases remaining between them. The CDR3 is made up of 15 amino acids. Germline-derived CDR1 and CDR2 are LNHNV and YYDKDF (reference sequence). CDR3 loop: CATSREDGGSNTIYF. CDR3 DNA: TGTGCCACCAGCAGAGAGGACGGGGGAAGTAACACCATATATTTT.

V gene TRBV21-1 combines with J gene TRBJ2-3; TRBD2, as called in the table, went unchecked against the DNA. TRBV21-1 is labeled a pseudogene. This CDR3 has 17 residues. This CDR3 reads CASSPPKGLADTDTQYF. DNA for the CDR3: TGTGCCAGCAGCCCCCCGAAGGGACTAGCGGATACAGATACGCAGTATTTT.

The chain couples TRBV28 to TRBJ2-4; D may be TRBD2 (7 bases). Between the trimmed V and J ends, which lost 6 bases and 6 bases, there was a span of 21 bases. The CDR3 consists of 16 residues. Germline V gene lookup returns CDR1 MDHEN and CDR2 SYDVKM. DNA for the CDR3: TGTGCCAGCAGGGGGGGGCTGGGGCTCGGGGGAAACATTCAGTACTTC. It is translated as CASRGGLGLGGNIQYF.

J is TRBJ2-7 and V is TRBV19; TRBD1 aligns across 7 bases. The CDR3 covers 16 residues. Germline CDR1 and CDR2: LNHDA and SQIVND (reference sequence). V lost 1 base and J lost 0; bases outside the gene matches: 6. CDR3 coding DNA: TGTGCCAGTAGTATAGCTGACAGGGTGAGCTCCTACGAGCAGTACTTC. Translated: CASSIADRVSSYEQYF.

The DNA of the CDR3 is TGCGCCAGCAGCCAACATGGCCAGACGGGATACGAGCAGTACTTC. This translates into CASSQHGQTGYEQYF. This sequence joins TRBV5-1 and TRBJ2-7; tentative D call: TRBD2 (5 bases). V lost 4 bases, J lost 4 bases, and 18 bases lay in between. CDR1 SGHRS and CDR2 YFSETQ come from the germline V gene. CDR3 length: 15 amino acids.

The chain carries TRBV30 and TRBJ2-7, with 7 bases fitting TRBD1. Germline CDR1 GTSNPN, CDR2 SVGIG (reference sequence). V gave up 1 base and J gave up 3 bases; unmatched junction bases: 15. The CDR3 is made up of 17 amino acids. In DNA form, the CDR3 reads TGTGCCTGGAGTGCCTCCGGGACAGCAGGGACCCACTACGAGCAGTACTTC. It codes for CAWSASGTAGTHYEQYF.

The chain uses TRBV29-1 and TRBJ2-3; TRBD1 agrees at 7 bases. The germline V gene encodes CDR1 SQVTM and CDR2 ANQGSEA. This CDR3 contains 14 residues. The V and J ends lost 7 bases and 3 bases, in that order; junction bases with no gene match: 10. The CDR3 sequence is CSETQGPGTDTQYF. CDR3 DNA: TGCAGCGAGACACAGGGGCCGGGGACAGATACGCAGTATTTT.

The rearrangement joins TRBV11-2 to TRBJ2-1; tentative D call: TRBD2 (5 bases). This CDR3 spans 12 amino acids. The V and J ends lost 0 bases and 9 bases respectively, with 6 bases between them. Germline V lookup: CDR1 SGHAT, CDR2 FQNNGV. CDR3 loop: CASSLDRGEQFF. As DNA, the CDR3 is TGTGCCAGCAGCTTAGATCGGGGTGAGCAGTTCTTC. Combining the CDR3 with reference TRBV11-2 and TRBJ2-1 gives the whole variable domain EAGVAQSPRYKIIEKRQSVAFWCNPISGHATLYWYQQILGQGPKLLIQFQNNGVVDDSQLPKDRFSAERLKGVDSTLKIQPAKLEDSAVYLCASSLDRGEQFFGPGTRLTVL.

This chain connects TRBV6-5 to TRBJ1-6; no reliable D call. Germline V gene sequence: CDR1 MNHEY, CDR2 SVGAGI. Trimming stripped 0 bases from V and 3 bases from J, with 9 bases between. The CDR3 is 16 amino acids. The CDR3 loop is CASSYSSSFYNSPLHF. The CDR3 nucleotides read TGTGCCAGCAGTTACTCGAGTAGTTTCTATAATTCACCCCTCCACTTT.

The chain employs TRBV7-9 and TRBJ1-6, with 11 positions matching TRBD1. The CDR3 runs 16 residues. V lost 5 bases and J lost 6; bases outside the gene matches: 6. CDR1 and CDR2 (germline): SEHNR, FQNEAQ (reference sequence). The CDR3 DNA sequence: TGTGCCAGCAGCCTAGGACAGGGGGCTAGTAATTCACCCCTCCACTTT. Protein: CASSLGQGASNSPLHF.

This rearrangement joins TRBV6-1 to TRBJ2-1; D is ambiguous. Germline CDR1 reads MNHNS; CDR2 reads SASEGT. This CDR3 has 10 amino acids. Deletions cut 6 bases from V and 6 bases from J, with 3 bases between. CDR3 loop: CASSVNEQFF. CDR3 sequence (DNA): TGTGCCAGCAGCGTCAATGAGCAGTTCTTC.

This chain links TRBV28 with TRBJ1-1, with D possibly TRBD1 on 6 matching bases. CDR1 is MDHEN and CDR2 is SYDVKM in the germline V gene. The CDR3 has 15 amino acids. Trimming removed 10 bases at V and 5 bases at J, with 23 bases between. The CDR3 DNA reads TGTGCCACCAGACCGCACCAGGGTAGGGGGACTGAAGCTTTCTTT. It encodes CATRPHQGRGTEAFF.

The chain employs TRBV27 and TRBJ1-2; 7 bases fit TRBD1. The CDR3 totals 16 residues. Germline trimming cut 5 bases from V and 2 bases from J; bases unmatched to any gene: 11. The germline CDR1 and CDR2 sequences are MNHEY and SMNVEV (reference sequence). The chain's CDR3 is CASSRTTPTGNYGYTF. CDR3 bases: TGTGCCAGCAGTCGAACTACCCCGACAGGGAACTATGGCTACACCTTC.

V usage is TRBV6-1 and J usage is TRBJ2-1, with TRBD2 matching over 7 bases. Germline V gene data show CDR1 as MNHNS and CDR2 as SASEGT. The CDR3 extends over 13 amino acids. With V trimmed by 6 bases and J by 7 bases, 6 bases remained unmatched. For the CDR3, the DNA is TGTGCCAGCAGGGGCGGGGGAGGGAATGAGCAGTTCTTC. It codes for CASRGGGGNEQFF.

V is TRBV19 and J is TRBJ2-7, with 10 bases that match TRBD2. Germline loops: CDR1 LNHDA, CDR2 SQIVND (reference sequence). CDR3 length: 14 amino acids. The junction had 10 bases not matched to a gene; V was cut back by 5 bases and J by 9 bases. CDR3: CASSPQGRLAGQYF. The CDR3 nucleotides are TGTGCCAGTAGTCCCCAAGGAAGACTAGCGGGGCAGTACTTC.

This chain links TRBV29-1 with TRBJ1-2; the D is unclear. The germline gives CDR1 SQVTM, CDR2 ANQGSEA. This CDR3 has 10 amino acids. Deletions cut 4 bases from V and 7 bases from J, with 7 bases between. CDR3 region: CSVGASGYTF. In nucleotides, the CDR3 is TGCAGCGTTGGGGCGAGTGGCTACACCTTC.

This clone was observed a single time. The chain carries TRBV5-4 and TRBJ2-3; 7 nucleotides align to TRBD2. The CDR3 consists of 15 residues. The V gene's germline CDR1 is SGHNT and CDR2 YYREEE (reference sequence). With 1 base clipped from V and 4 bases from J, the junction kept 6 bases outside the gene matches. In nucleotides, the CDR3 is TGTGCCAGCAGCTTGAGACTAGCTATCCCAGATACGCAGTATTTT. Protein product: CASSLRLAIPDTQYF.